The clone carrying this T cell receptor (beta chain) was observed a handful of times. Its antigen is still unknown. Researchers prepared the TCRbeta library using unique molecular identifiers, the study reports. TCRdb used MiXCR to reprocess the PCR reads, holding one entry per CDR3 protein. The data show 330,000 or so distinct CDR3 sequences, over 7.5% seen once. The sample belongs to a study of T-cell reconstitution after alpha-beta-depleted transplantation in children. Points from the study as a whole: The main origin of T-cell counts and diversity one year after transplant was newly produced T cells.

The clonotype was recovered from a female patient aged 2-9 years who had a stem cell transplant for Fanconi anemia, so the T cells may come from the graft donor. Sequencing used peripheral blood, obtained 360 days after TCRalphabeta/CD19-depleted stem cell transplant.

CDR3 sequence (DNA): TGTGCCTGGAGTGTACAGATTTATGGCTACACCTTC. Amino acid sequence: CAWSVQIYGYTF. This chain joins TRBV30 and TRBJ1-2, with D unclear. The V gene's germline CDR1 is GTSNPN and CDR2 SVGIG (reference sequence). The V end lost 0 bases, the J end lost 5 bases, and 7 bases lay between the germline ends. The CDR3 runs 12 residues. The full variable domain, completed using reference TRBV30 and TRBJ1-2, is SQTIHQWPATLVQPVGSPLSLECTVEGTSNPNLYWYRQAAGRGLQLLFYSVGIGQISSEVPQNLSASRPQDRQFILSSKKLLLSDSGFYLCAWSVQIYGYTFGSGTRLTVV.